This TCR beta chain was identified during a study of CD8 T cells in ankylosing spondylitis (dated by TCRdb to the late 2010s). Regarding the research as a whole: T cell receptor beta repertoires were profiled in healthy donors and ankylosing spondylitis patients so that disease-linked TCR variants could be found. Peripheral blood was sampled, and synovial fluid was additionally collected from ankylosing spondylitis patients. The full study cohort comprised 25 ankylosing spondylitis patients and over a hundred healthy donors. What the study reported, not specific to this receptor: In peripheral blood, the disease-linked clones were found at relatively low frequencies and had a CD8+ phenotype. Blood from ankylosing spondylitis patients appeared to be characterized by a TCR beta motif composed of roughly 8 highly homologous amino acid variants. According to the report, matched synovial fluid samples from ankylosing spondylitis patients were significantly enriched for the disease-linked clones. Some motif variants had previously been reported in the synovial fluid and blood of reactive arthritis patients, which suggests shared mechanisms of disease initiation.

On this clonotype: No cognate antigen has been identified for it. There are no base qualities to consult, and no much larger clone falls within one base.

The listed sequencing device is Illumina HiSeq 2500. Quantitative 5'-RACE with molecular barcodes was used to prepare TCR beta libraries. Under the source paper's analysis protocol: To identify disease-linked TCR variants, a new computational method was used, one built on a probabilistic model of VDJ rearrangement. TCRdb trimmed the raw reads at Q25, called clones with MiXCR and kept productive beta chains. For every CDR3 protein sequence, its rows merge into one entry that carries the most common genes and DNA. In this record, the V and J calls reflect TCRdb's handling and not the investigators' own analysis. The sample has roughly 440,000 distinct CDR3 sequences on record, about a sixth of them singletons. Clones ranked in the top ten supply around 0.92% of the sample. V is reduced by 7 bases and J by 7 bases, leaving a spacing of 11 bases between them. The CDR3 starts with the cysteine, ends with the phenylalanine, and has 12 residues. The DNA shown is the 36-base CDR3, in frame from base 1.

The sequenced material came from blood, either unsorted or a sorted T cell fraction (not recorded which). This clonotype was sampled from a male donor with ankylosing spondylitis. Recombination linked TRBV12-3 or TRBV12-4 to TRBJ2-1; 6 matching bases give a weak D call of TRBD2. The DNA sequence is TGTGCCAGCACCCTCGGGGGAAATGAGCAGTTCTTC. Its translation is CASTLGGNEQFF.